This TCR beta chain was recovered during a study of cytomegalovirus exposure and HLA in healthy donors. Both 60 Vbeta primers and 13 Jbeta primers went into the PCR. Under the authors' procedure: A later analysis tallied 80 million or so unique TCR beta chains, around 9.9 million of them shared. Assay used: immunoSEQ multiplex PCR; TCRdb lists only in-frame clones, some missing. V and J calls and clone size follow that table, whereas D and trimming were derived from the DNA. This sample yields about 110,000 clones, of which about 80% are seen a single time; 2.5% to 3% belongs to the top ten. Germline-derived CDR1 and CDR2 are SNHLY and FYNNEI. This CDR3 spans 13 amino acids. The V end was cut by 3 bases, the J end by 10 bases, with 13 bases between. Whole-study findings and limits: Some public TCRs appeared in many individuals, while most sequences were rare.

In regard to this clone: Its antigen is undetermined.

The chain carries TRBV2 and TRBJ1-3, with a possible D match to TRBD1 (5 bases). The sample taken for sequencing was PBMCs. The sequence was collected from a woman aged 55-70 years in good health and CMV-seropositive. In DNA, the CDR3 is TGTGCCAGCAGTGACTGGGCAGGGAGGACCATATATTTT. Its protein product is CASSDWAGRTIYF.